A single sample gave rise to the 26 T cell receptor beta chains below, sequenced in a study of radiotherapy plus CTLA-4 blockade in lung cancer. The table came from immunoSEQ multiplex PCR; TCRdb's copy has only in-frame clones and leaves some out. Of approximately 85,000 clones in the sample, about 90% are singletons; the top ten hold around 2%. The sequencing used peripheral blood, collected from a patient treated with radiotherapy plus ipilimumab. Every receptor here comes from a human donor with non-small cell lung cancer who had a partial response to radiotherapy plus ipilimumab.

The CDR3, as DNA: TGTGCCAGCAGTTTGGACGGGAATCGGGAGCAGTACGTC. Encoded protein: CASSLDGNREQYV. The chain links TRBV28 to TRBJ2-7; weak D call: TRBD2 (5 bases). Germline values: CDR1 MDHEN, CDR2 SYDVKM. Between the trimmed V and J ends, which lost 3 bases and 7 bases, there was a span of 13 bases. This CDR3 has 13 residues.

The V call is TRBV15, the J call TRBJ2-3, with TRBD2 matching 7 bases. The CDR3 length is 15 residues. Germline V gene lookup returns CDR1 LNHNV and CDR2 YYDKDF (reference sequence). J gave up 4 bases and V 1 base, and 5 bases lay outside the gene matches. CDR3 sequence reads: CATSRVSAGADTQYF. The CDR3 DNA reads TGTGCCACCAGCAGAGTTTCGGCGGGAGCAGATACGCAGTATTTT.

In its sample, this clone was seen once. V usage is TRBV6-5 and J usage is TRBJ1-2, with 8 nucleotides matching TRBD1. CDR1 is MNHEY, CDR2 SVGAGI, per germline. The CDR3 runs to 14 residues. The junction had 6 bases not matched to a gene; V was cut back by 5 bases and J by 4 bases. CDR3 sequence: CASSSWDRIYGYTF. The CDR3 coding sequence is TGTGCCAGCAGTAGTTGGGACAGGATCTATGGCTACACCTTC.

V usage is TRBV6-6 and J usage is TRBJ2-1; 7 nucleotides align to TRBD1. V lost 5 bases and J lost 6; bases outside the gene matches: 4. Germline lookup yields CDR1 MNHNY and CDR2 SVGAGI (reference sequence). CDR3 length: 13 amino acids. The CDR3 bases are TGTGCCAGCAGTCAAAGACAGGGCAATGAGCAGTTCTTC. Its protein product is CASSQRQGNEQFF.

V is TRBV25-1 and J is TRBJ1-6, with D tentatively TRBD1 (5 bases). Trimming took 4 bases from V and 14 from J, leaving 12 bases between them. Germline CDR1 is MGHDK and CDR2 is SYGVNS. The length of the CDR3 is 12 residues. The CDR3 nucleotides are TGTGCCAGCAGTGTTCAGGGCTGGGCCCTCCACTTT. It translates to CASSVQGWALHF. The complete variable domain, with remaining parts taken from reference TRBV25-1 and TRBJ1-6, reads EADIYQTPRYLVIGTGKKITLECSQTMGHDKMYWYQQDPGMELHLIHYSYGVNSTEKGDLSSESTVSRIRTEHFPLTLESARPSHTSQYLCASSVQGWALHFGNGTRLTVT.

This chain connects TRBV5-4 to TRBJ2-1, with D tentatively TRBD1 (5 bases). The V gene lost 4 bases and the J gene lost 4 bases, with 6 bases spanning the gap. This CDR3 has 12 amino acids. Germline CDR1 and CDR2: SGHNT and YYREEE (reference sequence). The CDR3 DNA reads TGTGCCAGCAGCCGACAGTACAATGAGCAGTTCTTC. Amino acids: CASSRQYNEQFF.

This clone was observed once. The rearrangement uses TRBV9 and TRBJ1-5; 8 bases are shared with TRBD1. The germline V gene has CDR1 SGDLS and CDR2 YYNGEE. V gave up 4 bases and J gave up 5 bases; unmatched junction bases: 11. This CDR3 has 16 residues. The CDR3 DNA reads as TGTGCCAGCAGCCCCTGGATGGACAGGGAAGATCAGCCCCAGCATTTT. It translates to CASSPWMDREDQPQHF. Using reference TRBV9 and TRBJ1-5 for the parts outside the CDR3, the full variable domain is DSGVTQTPKHLITATGQRVTLRCSPRSGDLSVYWYQQSLDQGLQFLIQYYNGEERAKGNILERFSAQQFPDLHSELNLSSLELGDSALYFCASSPWMDREDQPQHFGDGTRLSIL.

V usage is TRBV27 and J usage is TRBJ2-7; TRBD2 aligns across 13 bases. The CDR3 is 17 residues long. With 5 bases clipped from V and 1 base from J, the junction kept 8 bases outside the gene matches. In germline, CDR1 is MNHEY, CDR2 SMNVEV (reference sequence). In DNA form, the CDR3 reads TGTGCCAGCAGTCCCCAGGGACTAGCGGGATTATCCTACGAGCAGTACTTC. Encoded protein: CASSPQGLAGLSYEQYF.

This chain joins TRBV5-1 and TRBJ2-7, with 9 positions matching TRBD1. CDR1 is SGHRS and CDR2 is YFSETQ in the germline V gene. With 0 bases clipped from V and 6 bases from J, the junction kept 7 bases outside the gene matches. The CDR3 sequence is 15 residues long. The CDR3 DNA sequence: TGCGCCAGCAGCTTGGGGGACAGGGCCTCGGGCGAGCAGTACTTC. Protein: CASSLGDRASGEQYF.

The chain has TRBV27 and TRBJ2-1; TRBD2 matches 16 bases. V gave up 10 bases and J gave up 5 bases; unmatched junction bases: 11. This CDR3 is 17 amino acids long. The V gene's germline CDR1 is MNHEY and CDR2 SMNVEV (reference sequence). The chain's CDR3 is CATRPGLAGGVDNEQFF. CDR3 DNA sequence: TGTGCCACCCGGCCGGGACTAGCGGGAGGGGTCGACAATGAGCAGTTCTTC.

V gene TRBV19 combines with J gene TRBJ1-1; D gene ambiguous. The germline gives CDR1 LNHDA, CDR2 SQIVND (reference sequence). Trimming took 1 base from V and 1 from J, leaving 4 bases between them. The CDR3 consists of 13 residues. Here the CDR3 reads CASSIARNTEAFF. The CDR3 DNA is TGTGCCAGTAGTATAGCCCGGAACACTGAAGCTTTCTTT.

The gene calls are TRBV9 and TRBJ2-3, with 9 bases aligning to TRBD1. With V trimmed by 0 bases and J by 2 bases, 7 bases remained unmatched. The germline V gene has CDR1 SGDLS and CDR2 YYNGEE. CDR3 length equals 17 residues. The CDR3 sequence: CASSVEGQGWATDTQYF. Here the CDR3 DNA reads TGTGCCAGCAGCGTAGAGGGACAGGGTTGGGCCACAGATACGCAGTATTTT. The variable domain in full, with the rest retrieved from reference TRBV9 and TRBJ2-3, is DSGVTQTPKHLITATGQRVTLRCSPRSGDLSVYWYQQSLDQGLQFLIQYYNGEERAKGNILERFSAQQFPDLHSELNLSSLELGDSALYFCASSVEGQGWATDTQYFGPGTRLTVL.

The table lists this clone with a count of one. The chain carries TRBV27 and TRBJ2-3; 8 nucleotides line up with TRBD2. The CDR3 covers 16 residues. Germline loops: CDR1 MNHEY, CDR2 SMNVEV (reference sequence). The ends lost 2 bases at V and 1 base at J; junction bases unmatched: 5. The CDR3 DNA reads TGTGCCAGCAGTTTAGGTTCGCGGGAGGGCACAGATACGCAGTATTTT. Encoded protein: CASSLGSREGTDTQYF.

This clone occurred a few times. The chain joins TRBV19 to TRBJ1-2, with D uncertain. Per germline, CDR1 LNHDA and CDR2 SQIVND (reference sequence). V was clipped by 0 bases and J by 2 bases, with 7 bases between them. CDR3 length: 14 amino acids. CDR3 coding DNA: TGTGCCAGTAGTATAGAAGAGGTAAACTATGGCTACACCTTC. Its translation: CASSIEEVNYGYTF.

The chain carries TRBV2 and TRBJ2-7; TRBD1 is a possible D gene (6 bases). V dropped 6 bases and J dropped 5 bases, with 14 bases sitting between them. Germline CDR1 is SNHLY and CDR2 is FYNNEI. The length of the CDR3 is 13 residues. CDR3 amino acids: CASRQEGVHEQYV. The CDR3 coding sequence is TGTGCCAGCAGGCAAGAGGGGGTTCACGAGCAGTACGTC.

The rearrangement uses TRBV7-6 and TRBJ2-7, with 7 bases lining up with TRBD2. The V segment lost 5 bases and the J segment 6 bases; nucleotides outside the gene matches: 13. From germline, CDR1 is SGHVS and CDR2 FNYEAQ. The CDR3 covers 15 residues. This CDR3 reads CASSPLATSEGEQYF. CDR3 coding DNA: TGTGCCAGCAGCCCACTAGCGACGTCGGAAGGCGAGCAGTACTTC.

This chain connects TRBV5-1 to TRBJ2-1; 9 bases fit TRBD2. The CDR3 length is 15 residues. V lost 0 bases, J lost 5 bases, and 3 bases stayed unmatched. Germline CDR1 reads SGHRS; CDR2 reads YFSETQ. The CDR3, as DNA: TGCGCCAGCAGCTTGGCCGGCGGGAGGGACAATGAGCAGTTCTTC. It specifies CASSLAGGRDNEQFF.

CDR3 DNA sequence: TGTGCCAGCAGCCCCTACCGACTGGACGGGAGCTCCTACAATGAGCAGTTCTTC. It yields the protein CASSPYRLDGSSYNEQFF. The V call is TRBV11-2, the J call TRBJ2-1, with a possible D match to TRBD2 (6 bases). Germline CDR1 reads SGHAT; CDR2 reads FQNNGV. The CDR3 runs to 18 residues. Trimming took 5 bases from V and 0 from J, leaving 20 bases between them.

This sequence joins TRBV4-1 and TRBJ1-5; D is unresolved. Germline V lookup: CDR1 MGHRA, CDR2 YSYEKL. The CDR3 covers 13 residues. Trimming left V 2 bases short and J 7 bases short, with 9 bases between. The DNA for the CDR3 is TGCGCCAGCAGCCAACCCGACTCGCAGCCCCAGCATTTT. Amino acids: CASSQPDSQPQHF.

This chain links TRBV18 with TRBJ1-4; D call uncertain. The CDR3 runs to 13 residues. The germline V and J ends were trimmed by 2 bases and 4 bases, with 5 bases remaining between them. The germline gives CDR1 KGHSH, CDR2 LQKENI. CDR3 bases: TGTGCCAGCTCACCAAACAGTAATGAAAAACTGTTTTTT. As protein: CASSPNSNEKLFF. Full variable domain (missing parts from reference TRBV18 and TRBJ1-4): NAGVMQNPRHLVRRRGQEARLRCSPMKGHSHVYWYRQLPEEGLKFMVYLQKENIIDESGMPKERFSAEFPKEGPSILRIQQVVRGDSAAYFCASSPNSNEKLFFGSGTQLSVL.

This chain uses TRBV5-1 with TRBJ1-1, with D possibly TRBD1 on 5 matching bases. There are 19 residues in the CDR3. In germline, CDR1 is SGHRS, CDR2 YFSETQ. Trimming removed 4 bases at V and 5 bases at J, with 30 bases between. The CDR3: CASSPFGGKAAGLLTEAFF. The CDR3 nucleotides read TGCGCCAGCAGCCCTTTTGGGGGGAAAGCAGCAGGTCTGTTAACTGAAGCTTTCTTT.

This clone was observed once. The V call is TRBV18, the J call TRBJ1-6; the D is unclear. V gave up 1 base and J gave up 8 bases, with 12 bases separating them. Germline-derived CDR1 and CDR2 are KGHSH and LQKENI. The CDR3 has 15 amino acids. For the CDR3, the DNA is TGTGCCAGCTCACCACGCGAGGGTCGCGATTCACCCCTCCACTTT. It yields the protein CASSPREGRDSPLHF.

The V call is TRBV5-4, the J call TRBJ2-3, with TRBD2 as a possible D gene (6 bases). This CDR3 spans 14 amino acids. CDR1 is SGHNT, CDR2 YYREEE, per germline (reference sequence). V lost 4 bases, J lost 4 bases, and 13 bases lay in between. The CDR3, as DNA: TGTGCCAGCAGCCCGGGGGTGAAGGCAGATACGCAGTATTTT. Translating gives CASSPGVKADTQYF.

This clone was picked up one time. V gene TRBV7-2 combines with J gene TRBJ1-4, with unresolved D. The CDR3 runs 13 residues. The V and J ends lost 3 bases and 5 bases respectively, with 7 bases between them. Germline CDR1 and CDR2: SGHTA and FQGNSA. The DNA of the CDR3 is TGTGCCAGCAGCTTCGGCGGCAATGAAAAACTGTTTTTT. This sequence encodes CASSFGGNEKLFF.

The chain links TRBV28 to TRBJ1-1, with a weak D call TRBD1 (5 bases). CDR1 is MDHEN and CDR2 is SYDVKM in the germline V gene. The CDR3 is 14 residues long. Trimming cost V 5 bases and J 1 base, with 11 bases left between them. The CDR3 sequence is CASSPGGWNTEAFF. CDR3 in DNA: TGTGCCAGCAGTCCCGGGGGGTGGAACACTGAAGCTTTCTTT.

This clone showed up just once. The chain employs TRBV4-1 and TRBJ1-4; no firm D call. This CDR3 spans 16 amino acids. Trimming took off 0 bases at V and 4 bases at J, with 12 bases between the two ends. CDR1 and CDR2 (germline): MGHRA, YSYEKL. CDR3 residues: CASSQEPPTLNEKLFF. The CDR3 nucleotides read TGCGCCAGCAGCCAAGAACCCCCAACTCTTAATGAAAAACTGTTTTTT.